The rows below give T cell receptor beta chains drawn from one sample of a study of T cell changes during pregnancy in multiple sclerosis. Measured with immunoSEQ multiplex PCR; TCRdb has only the in-frame clones, and not every one. The table includes tens of thousands of clones, almost 95% detected once. Sequencing used CD8+ T cells from peripheral blood mononuclear cells, obtained in the first trimester of pregnancy. The receptors here all came from a female donor with multiple sclerosis, enrolled in a pregnancy study. CDR3s include the opening cysteine and the closing phenylalanine or tryptophan. D genes are given only for firm matches. Not every row has a clone size; where given, it reads once, few, many or a size class.

d_gene: .
j_gene: TRBJ2-1
abundance: once
v_gene: TRBV5-4
CDR3aa: CASSLASVSYNEQFF
CDR3nt: TGTGCCAGCAGCTTGGCTAGTGTCTCCTACAATGAGCAGTTCTTC

d_gene: TRBD2
j_gene: TRBJ2-2
abundance: .
v_gene: TRBV4-2
CDR3aa: CASSLVPGLAGKTGELFF
CDR3nt: TGTGCCAGCAGCCTTGTACCGGGACTAGCGGGAAAGACCGGGGAGCTGTTTTTT

d_gene: .
j_gene: TRBJ2-7
abundance: .
v_gene: TRBV7-6
CDR3aa: CASSPSGAYEQYF
CDR3nt: TGTGCCAGCAGCCCCAGCGGTGCCTACGAGCAGTACTTC

d_gene: TRBD1
j_gene: TRBJ1-3
abundance: .
v_gene: TRBV7-9
CDR3aa: CASSLTGQASSGNTIYF
CDR3nt: TGTGCCAGCAGCTTAACGGGACAGGCGAGCTCTGGAAACACCATATATTTT

d_gene: TRBD1
j_gene: TRBJ2-3
abundance: .
v_gene: TRBV7-9
CDR3aa: CASSPGQGYSTDTQYF
CDR3nt: TGTGCCAGCAGCCCAGGACAGGGATATAGCACAGATACGCAGTATTTT

d_gene: TRBD2
j_gene: TRBJ2-1
abundance: .
v_gene: TRBV7-2
CDR3aa: CASSLGGTSGTPVVAEQFF
CDR3nt: TGTGCCAGCAGCTTAGGAGGGACTAGCGGGACCCCGGTCGTGGCTGAGCAGTTCTTC

d_gene: TRBD2
j_gene: TRBJ2-1
abundance: .
v_gene: TRBV27
CDR3aa: CASSLSPSGLAGYNEQFF
CDR3nt: TGTGCCAGCAGTTTATCCCCATCGGGACTAGCGGGGTACAATGAGCAGTTCTTC

d_gene: TRBD1
j_gene: TRBJ2-7
abundance: .
v_gene: TRBV27
CDR3aa: CASKPGQGTYEQYF
CDR3nt: TGTGCCAGCAAACCGGGACAGGGCACCTACGAGCAGTACTTC

d_gene: TRBD1
j_gene: TRBJ2-7
abundance: .
v_gene: TRBV27
CDR3aa: CASSPQTGIEQYF
CDR3nt: TGTGCCAGCAGTCCGCAGACAGGGATCGAGCAGTACTTC

d_gene: .
j_gene: TRBJ2-7
abundance: .
v_gene: TRBV7-6
CDR3aa: CASSFGNAEQYF
CDR3nt: TGTGCCAGCAGCTTCGGGAACGCCGAGCAGTACTTC

d_gene: TRBD1
j_gene: TRBJ2-1
abundance: few
v_gene: TRBV28
CDR3aa: CASSLGQGADEQFF
CDR3nt: TGTGCCAGCAGTTTAGGACAGGGGGCGGATGAGCAGTTCTTC

d_gene: TRBD1
j_gene: TRBJ1-1
abundance: .
v_gene: TRBV9
CDR3aa: CASSVSGGTEAFF
CDR3nt: TGTGCCAGCAGCGTATCAGGGGGCACTGAAGCTTTCTTT

d_gene: .
j_gene: TRBJ1-4
abundance: .
v_gene: TRBV15
CDR3aa: CATSRSRGQAEKLFF
CDR3nt: TGTGCCACCAGCAGATCAAGGGGCCAGGCGGAAAAACTGTTTTTT

d_gene: TRBD1
j_gene: TRBJ1-2
abundance: .
v_gene: TRBV7-3
CDR3aa: CASSGQGSGGYTF
CDR3nt: TGTGCCAGCAGCGGACAGGGGAGTGGTGGCTACACCTTC

d_gene: .
j_gene: TRBJ1-5
abundance: .
v_gene: TRBV7-6
CDR3aa: CASSFAGGNQPQHF
CDR3nt: TGTGCCAGCAGCTTTGCAGGGGGCAATCAGCCCCAGCATTTT

d_gene: .
j_gene: TRBJ1-1
abundance: .
v_gene: TRBV10-1
CDR3aa: CASSEDRNTEAFF
CDR3nt: TGCGCCAGCAGTGAAGACAGGAACACTGAAGCTTTCTTT

d_gene: TRBD2
j_gene: TRBJ2-7
abundance: .
v_gene: TRBV19
CDR3aa: CASSMGLAGEQYF
CDR3nt: TGTGCCAGTAGTATGGGATTAGCGGGCGAGCAGTACTTC

d_gene: .
j_gene: TRBJ1-4
abundance: once
v_gene: TRBV4-1
CDR3aa: CASSQGGGLFF
CDR3nt: TGCGCCAGCAGCCAGGGGGGGGGACTGTTTTTT

d_gene: .
j_gene: TRBJ1-2
abundance: .
v_gene: TRBV6-1
CDR3aa: CASNAGMDGYTF
CDR3nt: TGTGCCAGCAATGCAGGGATGGATGGCTACACCTTC

d_gene: TRBD1
j_gene: TRBJ2-7
abundance: .
v_gene: TRBV4-1
CDR3aa: CASSQGGAQGAAYEQYF
CDR3nt: TGCGCCAGCAGCCAAGGAGGCGCGCAGGGGGCCGCCTACGAGCAGTACTTC

d_gene: .
j_gene: TRBJ2-1
abundance: .
v_gene: TRBV2
CDR3aa: CASPVRGTDEQFF
CDR3nt: TGTGCCAGCCCGGTTAGGGGAACAGACGAGCAGTTCTTC

d_gene: TRBD1
j_gene: TRBJ2-7
abundance: .
v_gene: TRBV28
CDR3aa: CASSSGQGKEQYF
CDR3nt: TGTGCCAGCAGTTCGGGACAGGGAAAAGAGCAGTACTTC

d_gene: .
j_gene: TRBJ1-1
abundance: .
v_gene: TRBV4-1
CDR3aa: CASSQDSEAFF
CDR3nt: TGCGCCAGCAGCCAAGACTCTGAAGCTTTCTTT

d_gene: .
j_gene: TRBJ1-2
abundance: .
v_gene: TRBV19
CDR3aa: CASSIGEAIYGYTF
CDR3nt: TGTGCCAGTAGTATTGGGGAGGCCATCTATGGCTACACCTTC

d_gene: TRBD1
j_gene: TRBJ2-1
abundance: .
v_gene: TRBV7-9
CDR3aa: CASSLAGGQGRDNEQFF
CDR3nt: TGTGCCAGCAGCTTAGCGGGGGGACAGGGACGCGACAATGAGCAGTTCTTC

d_gene: TRBD1
j_gene: TRBJ1-1
abundance: .
v_gene: TRBV5-5
CDR3aa: CASSWTGGRGTEAFF
CDR3nt: TGTGCCAGCAGCTGGACAGGAGGTCGGGGCACTGAAGCTTTCTTT

d_gene: .
j_gene: TRBJ1-3
abundance: .
v_gene: TRBV27
CDR3aa: CASSLRAGRDTIYF
CDR3nt: TGTGCCAGCAGTTTAAGGGCGGGGCGGGACACCATATATTTT

d_gene: .
j_gene: TRBJ2-2
abundance: .
v_gene: TRBV7-6
CDR3aa: CASSLPRTAPNTGELFF
CDR3nt: TGTGCCAGCAGCTTACCTAGGACAGCACCGAACACCGGGGAGCTGTTTTTT

d_gene: TRBD1
j_gene: TRBJ2-1
abundance: .
v_gene: TRBV29-1
CDR3aa: CSATDRDRYNEQFF
CDR3nt: TGCAGCGCTACTGACCGGGACAGGTACAATGAGCAGTTCTTC

d_gene: .
j_gene: TRBJ1-5
abundance: once
v_gene: TRBV7-9
CDR3aa: CASSLTESNQPQHF
CDR3nt: TGTGCCAGCAGCTTAACCGAGAGCAATCAGCCCCAGCATTTT

d_gene: .
j_gene: TRBJ2-1
abundance: .
v_gene: TRBV6-5
CDR3aa: CASSYEAFSSYNEQFF
CDR3nt: TGTGCCAGCAGTTACGAGGCTTTTAGCTCCTACAATGAGCAGTTCTTC

d_gene: TRBD1
j_gene: TRBJ1-4
abundance: .
v_gene: TRBV27
CDR3aa: CASSEEGQGETNEKLFF
CDR3nt: TGTGCCAGCAGTGAGGAGGGACAGGGGGAGACTAATGAAAAACTGTTTTTT

d_gene: .
j_gene: TRBJ1-2
abundance: .
v_gene: TRBV9
CDR3aa: CASGGAGYGYTF
CDR3nt: TGTGCCAGCGGGGGCGCTGGCTATGGCTACACCTTC

d_gene: TRBD1
j_gene: TRBJ2-7
abundance: .
v_gene: TRBV29-1
CDR3aa: CSVSPGTEIYEQYF
CDR3nt: TGCAGCGTATCTCCCGGGACAGAAATCTACGAGCAGTACTTC

d_gene: TRBD1
j_gene: TRBJ2-5
abundance: few
v_gene: TRBV7-9
CDR3aa: CASSSPRTGVIQETQYF
CDR3nt: TGTGCCAGCAGCTCCCCCCGGACAGGGGTAATTCAAGAGACCCAGTACTTC

d_gene: .
j_gene: TRBJ1-1
abundance: .
v_gene: TRBV19
CDR3aa: CASSISVTEAFF
CDR3nt: TGTGCCAGTAGTATCTCGGTCACTGAAGCTTTCTTT

d_gene: .
j_gene: TRBJ2-3
abundance: .
v_gene: TRBV5-1
CDR3aa: CASSLGEGVTDTQYF
CDR3nt: TGCGCCAGCAGCTTGGGTGAAGGGGTGACAGATACGCAGTATTTT

d_gene: .
j_gene: TRBJ2-5
abundance: .
v_gene: TRBV7-9
CDR3aa: CASSLWSPGHQQETQYF
CDR3nt: TGTGCCAGCAGCTTATGGTCCCCTGGACACCAGCAGGAGACCCAGTACTTC

d_gene: TRBD1
j_gene: TRBJ1-6
abundance: .
v_gene: TRBV19
CDR3aa: CASSRGQGNSPLHF
CDR3nt: TGTGCCAGTAGTAGAGGACAGGGGAATTCACCCCTCCACTTT

d_gene: TRBD2
j_gene: TRBJ2-1
abundance: .
v_gene: TRBV30
CDR3aa: CAWSVGTSTVNEQFF
CDR3nt: TGTGCCTGGAGTGTAGGGACTAGCACGGTAAATGAGCAGTTCTTC

d_gene: TRBD2
j_gene: TRBJ2-7
abundance: once
v_gene: TRBV6-1
CDR3aa: CASSELAGGSYEQYF
CDR3nt: TGTGCCAGCAGTGAACTAGCGGGGGGCTCCTACGAGCAGTACTTC

d_gene: .
j_gene: TRBJ2-7
abundance: .
v_gene: TRBV7-2
CDR3aa: CASSLAGQGTYEQYF
CDR3nt: TGTGCCAGCAGCTTAGCGGGGCAGGGGACCTACGAGCAGTACTTC

d_gene: TRBD2
j_gene: TRBJ2-1
abundance: .
v_gene: TRBV7-9
CDR3aa: CASSSPLAGDYNEQFF
CDR3nt: TGTGCCAGCAGTTCTCCTCTAGCGGGAGACTACAATGAGCAGTTCTTC

d_gene: TRBD1
j_gene: TRBJ1-6
abundance: once
v_gene: TRBV7-2
CDR3aa: CASSLAGTGTYSPLHF
CDR3nt: TGTGCCAGCAGCTTAGCCGGGACAGGGACGTATTCACCCCTCCACTTT

d_gene: .
j_gene: TRBJ2-7
abundance: .
v_gene: TRBV15
CDR3aa: CATSRRGGDEQYF
CDR3nt: TGTGCCACCAGCAGAAGGGGCGGGGACGAGCAGTACTTC

d_gene: TRBD2
j_gene: TRBJ2-5
abundance: .
v_gene: TRBV4-1
CDR3aa: CASSQDLLASGAEETQYF
CDR3nt: TGCGCCAGCAGCCAAGATTTATTGGCTAGCGGGGCGGAAGAGACCCAGTACTTC

d_gene: .
j_gene: TRBJ1-1
abundance: .
v_gene: TRBV6-5
CDR3aa: CASSQDGTGNTEAFF
CDR3nt: TGTGCCAGCAGTCAGGATGGTACAGGGAACACTGAAGCTTTCTTT

d_gene: .
j_gene: TRBJ1-4
abundance: .
v_gene: TRBV4-1
CDR3aa: CASSQSLGEGLFF
CDR3nt: TGCGCCAGCAGCCAGAGTTTGGGAGAAGGGCTGTTTTTT

d_gene: .
j_gene: TRBJ1-1
abundance: .
v_gene: TRBV7-8
CDR3aa: CASSYSQGGYTEAFF
CDR3nt: TGTGCCAGCAGCTACTCACAGGGAGGGTACACTGAAGCTTTCTTT

d_gene: .
j_gene: TRBJ2-5
abundance: .
v_gene: TRBV2
CDR3aa: CASSATGWSRVETQYF
CDR3nt: TGTGCCAGCAGCGCTACAGGGTGGAGTAGGGTGGAGACCCAGTACTTC

d_gene: TRBD1
j_gene: TRBJ1-1
abundance: once
v_gene: TRBV2
CDR3aa: CASSSGQGNTEAFF
CDR3nt: TGTGCCAGCAGTAGCGGACAGGGGAACACTGAAGCTTTCTTT

d_gene: .
j_gene: TRBJ1-1
abundance: once
v_gene: TRBV5-1
CDR3aa: CASSLVLSVNTEAFF
CDR3nt: TGCGCCAGCAGCTTGGTTTTGTCAGTGAACACTGAAGCTTTCTTT

d_gene: .
j_gene: TRBJ2-1
abundance: .
v_gene: TRBV6-5
CDR3aa: CASSPVSSYNEQFF
CDR3nt: TGTGCCAGCAGCCCCGTATCCTCCTACAATGAGCAGTTCTTC